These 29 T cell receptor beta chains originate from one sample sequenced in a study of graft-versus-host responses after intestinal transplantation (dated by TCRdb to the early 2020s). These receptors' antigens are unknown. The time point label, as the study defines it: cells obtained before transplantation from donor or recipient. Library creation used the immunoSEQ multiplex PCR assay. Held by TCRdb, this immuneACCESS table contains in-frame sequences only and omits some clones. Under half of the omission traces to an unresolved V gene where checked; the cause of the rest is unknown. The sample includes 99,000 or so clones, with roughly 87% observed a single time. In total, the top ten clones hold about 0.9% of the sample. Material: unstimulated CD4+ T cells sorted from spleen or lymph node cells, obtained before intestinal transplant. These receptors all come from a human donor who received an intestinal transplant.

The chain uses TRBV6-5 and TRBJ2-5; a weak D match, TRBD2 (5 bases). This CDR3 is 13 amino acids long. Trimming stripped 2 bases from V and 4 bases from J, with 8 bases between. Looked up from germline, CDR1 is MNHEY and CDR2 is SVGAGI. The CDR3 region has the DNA TGTGCCAGCAGTTACCCCCGGGGAGAGACCCAGTACTTC. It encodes CASSYPRGETQYF.

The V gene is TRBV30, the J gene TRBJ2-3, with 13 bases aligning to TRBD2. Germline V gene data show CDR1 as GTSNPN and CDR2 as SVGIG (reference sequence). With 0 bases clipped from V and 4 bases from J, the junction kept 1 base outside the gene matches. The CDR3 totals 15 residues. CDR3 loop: CAWSVLAGGPDTQYF. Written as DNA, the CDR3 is TGTGCCTGGAGTGTACTAGCGGGAGGGCCAGATACGCAGTATTTT.

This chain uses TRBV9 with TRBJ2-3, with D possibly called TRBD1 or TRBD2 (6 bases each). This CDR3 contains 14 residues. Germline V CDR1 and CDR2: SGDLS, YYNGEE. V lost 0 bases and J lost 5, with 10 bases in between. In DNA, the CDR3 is TGTGCCAGCAGCGTAGGGGGGGCACTAGATACGCAGTATTTT. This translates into CASSVGGALDTQYF.

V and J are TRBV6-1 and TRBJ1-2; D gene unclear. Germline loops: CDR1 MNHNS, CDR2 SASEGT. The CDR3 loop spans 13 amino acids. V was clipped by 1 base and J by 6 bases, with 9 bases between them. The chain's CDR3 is CASSEVGRDGYTF. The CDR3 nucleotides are TGTGCCAGCAGTGAAGTAGGGCGCGATGGCTACACCTTC.

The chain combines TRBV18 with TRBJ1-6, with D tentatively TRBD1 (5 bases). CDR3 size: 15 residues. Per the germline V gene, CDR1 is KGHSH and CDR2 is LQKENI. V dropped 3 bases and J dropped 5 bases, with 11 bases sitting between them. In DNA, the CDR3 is TGTGCCAGCTCACCGCGGGACGGGGATAATTCACCCCTCCACTTT. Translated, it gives CASSPRDGDNSPLHF.

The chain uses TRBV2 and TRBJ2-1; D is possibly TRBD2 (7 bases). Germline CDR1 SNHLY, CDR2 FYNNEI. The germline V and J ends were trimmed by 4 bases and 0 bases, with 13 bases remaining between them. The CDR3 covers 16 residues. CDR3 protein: CASSVGGGLSYNEQFF. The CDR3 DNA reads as TGTGCCAGCAGTGTAGGGGGGGGGCTCTCCTACAATGAGCAGTTCTTC.

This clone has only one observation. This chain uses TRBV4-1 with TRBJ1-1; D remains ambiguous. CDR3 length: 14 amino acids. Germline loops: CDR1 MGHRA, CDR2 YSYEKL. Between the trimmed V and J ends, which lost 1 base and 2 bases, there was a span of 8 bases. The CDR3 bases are TGCGCCAGCAGCCAAGCGGCAGCTAACACTGAAGCTTTCTTT. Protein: CASSQAAANTEAFF.

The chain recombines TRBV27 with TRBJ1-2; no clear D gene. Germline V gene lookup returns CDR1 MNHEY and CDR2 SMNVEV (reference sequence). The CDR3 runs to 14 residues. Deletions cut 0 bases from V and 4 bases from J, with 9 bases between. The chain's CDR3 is CASSLSWEAYGYTF. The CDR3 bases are TGTGCCAGCAGTTTATCTTGGGAGGCCTATGGCTACACCTTC.

The CDR3 loop is CSGGYLAGYTF. CDR3 sequence (DNA): TGCAGCGGGGGGTATCTCGCTGGCTACACCTTC. The J gene is TRBJ1-2, the V gene TRBV20-1; TRBD1 is a possible D gene (5 bases). Germline-derived CDR1 and CDR2 are DFQATT and SNEGSKA (reference sequence). This CDR3 comprises 11 residues.

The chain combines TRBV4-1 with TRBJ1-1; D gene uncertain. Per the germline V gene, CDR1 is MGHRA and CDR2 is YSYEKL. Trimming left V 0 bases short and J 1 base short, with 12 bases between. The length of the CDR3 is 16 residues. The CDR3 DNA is TGCGCCAGCAGCCAAGATGCTGGGCTGGGGAACACTGAAGCTTTCTTT. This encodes CASSQDAGLGNTEAFF.

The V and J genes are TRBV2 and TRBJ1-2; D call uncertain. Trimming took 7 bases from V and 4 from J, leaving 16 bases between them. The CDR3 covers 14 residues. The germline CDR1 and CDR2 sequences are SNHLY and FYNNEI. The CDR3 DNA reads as TGTGCCAGCACCAGAGAGGGCCTTGGCTATGGCTACACCTTC. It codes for CASTREGLGYGYTF.

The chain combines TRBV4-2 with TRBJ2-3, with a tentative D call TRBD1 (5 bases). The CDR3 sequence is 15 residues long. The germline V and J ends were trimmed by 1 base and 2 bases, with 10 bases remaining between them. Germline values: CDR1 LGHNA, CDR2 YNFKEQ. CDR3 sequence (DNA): TGTGCCAGCAGCCAAGCGGCAGGGAACACAGATACGCAGTATTTT. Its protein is CASSQAAGNTDTQYF.

Written as DNA, the CDR3 is TGTGCCAGCAGTGAATCGGGCAGGCAGTACTTC. Translation: CASSESGRQYF. The V and J genes are TRBV25-1 and TRBJ2-7; D call uncertain. This CDR3 is 11 amino acids long. Trimming took off 1 base at V and 9 bases at J, with 7 bases between the two ends. CDR1 MGHDK and CDR2 SYGVNS come from the germline V gene.

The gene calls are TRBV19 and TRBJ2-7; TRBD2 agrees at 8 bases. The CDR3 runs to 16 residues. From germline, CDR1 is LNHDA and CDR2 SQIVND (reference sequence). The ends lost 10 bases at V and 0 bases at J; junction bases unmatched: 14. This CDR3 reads CATSKRTSFHSYEQYF. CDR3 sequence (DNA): TGTGCCACCTCAAAGAGGACTAGCTTTCACTCCTACGAGCAGTACTTC. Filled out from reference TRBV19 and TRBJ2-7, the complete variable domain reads DGGITQSPKYLFRKEGQNVTLSCEQNLNHDAMYWYRQDPGQGLRLIYYSQIVNDFQKGDIAEGYSVSREKKESFPLTVTSAQKNPTAFYLCATSKRTSFHSYEQYFGPGTRLTVT.

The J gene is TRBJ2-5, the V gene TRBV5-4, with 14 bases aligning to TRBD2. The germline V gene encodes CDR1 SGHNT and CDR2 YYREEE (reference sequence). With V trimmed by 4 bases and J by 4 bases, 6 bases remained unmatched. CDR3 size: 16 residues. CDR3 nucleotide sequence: TGTGCCAGCAGCCTGGGACTAGCGGGAGTCCGAGAGACCCAGTACTTC. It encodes CASSLGLAGVRETQYF.

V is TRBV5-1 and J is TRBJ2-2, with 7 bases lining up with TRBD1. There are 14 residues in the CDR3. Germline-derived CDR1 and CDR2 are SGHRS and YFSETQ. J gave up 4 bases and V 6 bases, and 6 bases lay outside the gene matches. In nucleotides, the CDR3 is TGCGCCAGCACCAACAGGGGCGGCACCGGGGAGCTGTTTTTT. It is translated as CASTNRGGTGELFF.

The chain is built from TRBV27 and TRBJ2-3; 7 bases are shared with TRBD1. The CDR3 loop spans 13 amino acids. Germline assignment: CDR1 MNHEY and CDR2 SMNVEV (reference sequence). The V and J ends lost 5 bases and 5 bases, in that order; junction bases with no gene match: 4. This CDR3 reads CASSRGREDTQYF. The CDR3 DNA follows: TGTGCCAGCAGTAGGGGGCGCGAAGATACGCAGTATTTT.

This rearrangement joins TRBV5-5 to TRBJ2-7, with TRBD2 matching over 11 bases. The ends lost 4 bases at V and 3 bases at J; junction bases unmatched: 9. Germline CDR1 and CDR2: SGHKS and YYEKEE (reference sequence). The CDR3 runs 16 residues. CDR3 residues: CASSPSRLAGNYEQYF. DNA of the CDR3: TGTGCCAGCAGCCCCTCGAGACTAGCGGGGAACTACGAGCAGTACTTC.

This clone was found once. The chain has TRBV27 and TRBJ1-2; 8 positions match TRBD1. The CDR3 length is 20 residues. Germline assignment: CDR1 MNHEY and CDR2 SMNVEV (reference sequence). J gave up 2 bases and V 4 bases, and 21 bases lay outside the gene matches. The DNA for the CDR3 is TGTGCCAGCAGTTATCGAAATACTTATACCGGGACAGGTACAAACTATGGCTACACCTTC. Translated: CASSYRNTYTGTGTNYGYTF.

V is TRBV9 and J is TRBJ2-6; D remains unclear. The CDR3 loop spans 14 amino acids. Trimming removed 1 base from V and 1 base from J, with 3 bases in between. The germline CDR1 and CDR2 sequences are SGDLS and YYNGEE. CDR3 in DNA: TGTGCCAGCAGCGTAACGTCTGGGGCCAACGTCCTGACTTTC. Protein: CASSVTSGANVLTF. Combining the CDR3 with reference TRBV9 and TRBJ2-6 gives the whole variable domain DSGVTQTPKHLITATGQRVTLRCSPRSGDLSVYWYQQSLDQGLQFLIQYYNGEERAKGNILERFSAQQFPDLHSELNLSSLELGDSALYFCASSVTSGANVLTFGAGSRLTVL.

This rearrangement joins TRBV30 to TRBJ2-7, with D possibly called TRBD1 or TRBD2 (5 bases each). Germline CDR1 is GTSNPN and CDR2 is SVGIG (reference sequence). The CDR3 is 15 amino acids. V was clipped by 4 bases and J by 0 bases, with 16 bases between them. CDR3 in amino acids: CAWNPGTSGSYEQYF. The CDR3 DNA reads TGTGCCTGGAACCCAGGGACCTCAGGCTCCTACGAGCAGTACTTC. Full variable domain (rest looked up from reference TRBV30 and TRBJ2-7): SQTIHQWPATLVQPVGSPLSLECTVEGTSNPNLYWYRQAAGRGLQLLFYSVGIGQISSEVPQNLSASRPQDRQFILSSKKLLLSDSGFYLCAWNPGTSGSYEQYFGPGTRLTVT.

The CDR3 loop is CSVGVGQGLYGYTF. The DNA of the CDR3 is TGCAGCGTCGGCGTGGGACAGGGACTCTATGGCTACACCTTC. J is TRBJ1-2 and V is TRBV29-1; 9 bases line up with TRBD1. The junction had 9 bases not matched to a gene; V was cut back by 6 bases and J by 4 bases. Germline V CDR1 and CDR2: SQVTM, ANQGSEA. CDR3 length equals 14 residues.

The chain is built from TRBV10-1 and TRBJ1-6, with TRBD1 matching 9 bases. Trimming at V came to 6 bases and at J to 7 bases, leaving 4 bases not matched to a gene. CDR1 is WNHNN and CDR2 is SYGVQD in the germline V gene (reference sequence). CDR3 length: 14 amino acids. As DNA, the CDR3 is TGCGCCAGCAGCCGGGACAGGGCAAATTCACCCCTCCACTTT. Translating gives CASSRDRANSPLHF.

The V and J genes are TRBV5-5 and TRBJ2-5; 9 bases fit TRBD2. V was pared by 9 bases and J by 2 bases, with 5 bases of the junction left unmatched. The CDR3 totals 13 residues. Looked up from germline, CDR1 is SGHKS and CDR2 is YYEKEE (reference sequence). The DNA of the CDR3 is TGTGCCACAAGCGGGGGGCCACAAGAGACCCAGTACTTC. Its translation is CATSGGPQETQYF.

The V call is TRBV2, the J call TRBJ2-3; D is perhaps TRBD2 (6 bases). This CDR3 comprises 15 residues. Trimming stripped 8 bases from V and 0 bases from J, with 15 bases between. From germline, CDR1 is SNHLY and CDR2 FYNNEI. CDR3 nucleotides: TGTGCCAGCCGGGGACTCGGAGTTAGCACAGATACGCAGTATTTT. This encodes CASRGLGVSTDTQYF.

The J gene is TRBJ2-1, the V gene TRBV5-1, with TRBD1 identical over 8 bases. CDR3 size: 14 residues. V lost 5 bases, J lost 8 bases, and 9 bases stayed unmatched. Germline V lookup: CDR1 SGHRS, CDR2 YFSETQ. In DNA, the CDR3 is TGCGCCAGCAGGTGGGACAGGCCGGAAGATGAGCAGTTCTTC. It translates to CASRWDRPEDEQFF.

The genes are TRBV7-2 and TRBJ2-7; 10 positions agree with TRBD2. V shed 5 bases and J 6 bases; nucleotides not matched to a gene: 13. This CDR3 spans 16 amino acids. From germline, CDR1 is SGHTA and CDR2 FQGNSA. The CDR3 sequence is CASSLGGLAGALEQYF. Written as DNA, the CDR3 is TGTGCCAGCAGCCTCGGCGGCCTAGCGGGAGCCCTCGAGCAGTACTTC.

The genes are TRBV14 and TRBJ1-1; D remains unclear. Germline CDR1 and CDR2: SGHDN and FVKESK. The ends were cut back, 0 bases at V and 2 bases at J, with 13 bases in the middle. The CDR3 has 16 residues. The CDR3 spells CASSQDGRNLNTEAFF. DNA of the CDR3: TGTGCCAGCAGCCAAGATGGCCGAAACCTCAACACTGAAGCTTTCTTT. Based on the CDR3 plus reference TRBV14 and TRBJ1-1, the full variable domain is EAGVTQFPSHSVIEKGQTVTLRCDPISGHDNLYWYRRVMGKEIKFLLHFVKESKQDESGMPNNRFLAERTGGTYSTLKVQPAELEDSGVYFCASSQDGRNLNTEAFFGQGTRLTVV.

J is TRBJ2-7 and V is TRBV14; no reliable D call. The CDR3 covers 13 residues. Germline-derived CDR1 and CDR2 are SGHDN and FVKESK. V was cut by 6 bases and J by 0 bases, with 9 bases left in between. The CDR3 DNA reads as TGTGCCAGCAGAAAAGCGTCCTCCTACGAGCAGTACTTC. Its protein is CASRKASSYEQYF. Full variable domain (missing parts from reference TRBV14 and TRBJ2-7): EAGVTQFPSHSVIEKGQTVTLRCDPISGHDNLYWYRRVMGKEIKFLLHFVKESKQDESGMPNNRFLAERTGGTYSTLKVQPAELEDSGVYFCASRKASSYEQYFGPGTRLTVT.